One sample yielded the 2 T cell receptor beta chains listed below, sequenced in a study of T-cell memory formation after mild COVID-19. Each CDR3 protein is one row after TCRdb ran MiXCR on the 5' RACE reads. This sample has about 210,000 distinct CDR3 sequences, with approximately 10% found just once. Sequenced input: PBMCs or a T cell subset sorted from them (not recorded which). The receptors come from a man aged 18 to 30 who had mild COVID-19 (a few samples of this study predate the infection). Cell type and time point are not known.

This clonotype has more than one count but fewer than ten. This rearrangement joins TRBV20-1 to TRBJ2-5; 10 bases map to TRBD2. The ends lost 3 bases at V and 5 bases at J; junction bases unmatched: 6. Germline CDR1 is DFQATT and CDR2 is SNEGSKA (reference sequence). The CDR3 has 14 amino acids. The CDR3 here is CSASQRGGTETQYF. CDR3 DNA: TGCAGTGCTAGTCAGCGGGGGGGCACGGAGACCCAGTACTTC.

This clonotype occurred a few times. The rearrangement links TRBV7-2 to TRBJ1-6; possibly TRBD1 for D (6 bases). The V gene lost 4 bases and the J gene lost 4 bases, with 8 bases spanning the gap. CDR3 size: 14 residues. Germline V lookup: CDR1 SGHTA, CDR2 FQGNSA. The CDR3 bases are TGTGCCAGCAGCTCTGGACAGTATAATTCACCCCTCCACTTT. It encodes CASSSGQYNSPLHF.